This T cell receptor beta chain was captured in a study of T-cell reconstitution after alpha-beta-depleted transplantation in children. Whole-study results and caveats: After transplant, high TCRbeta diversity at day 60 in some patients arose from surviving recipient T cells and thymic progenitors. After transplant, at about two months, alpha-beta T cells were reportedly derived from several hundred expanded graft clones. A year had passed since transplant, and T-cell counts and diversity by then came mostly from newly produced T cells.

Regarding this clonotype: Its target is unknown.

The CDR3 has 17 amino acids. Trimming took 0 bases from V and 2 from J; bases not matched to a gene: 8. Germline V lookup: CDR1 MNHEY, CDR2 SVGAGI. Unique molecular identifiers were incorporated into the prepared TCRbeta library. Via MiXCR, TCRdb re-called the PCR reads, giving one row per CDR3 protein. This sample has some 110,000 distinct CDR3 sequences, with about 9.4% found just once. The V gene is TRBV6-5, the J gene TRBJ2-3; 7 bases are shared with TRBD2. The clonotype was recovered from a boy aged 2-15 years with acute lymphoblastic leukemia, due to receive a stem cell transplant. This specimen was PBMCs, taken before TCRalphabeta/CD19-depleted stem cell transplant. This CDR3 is CASSYSPEAGPTDTQYF. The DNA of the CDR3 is TGTGCCAGCAGTTACTCCCCGGAAGCGGGGCCCACAGATACGCAGTATTTT.